Listed here are 19 T cell receptor beta chains from one sample, sequenced in a study of blood T cell repertoires in COVID-19. The table came from immunoSEQ multiplex PCR; TCRdb's copy has only in-frame clones and leaves some out. The data hold over 150,000 clones, with approximately 83% observed a single time. The source material was peripheral blood. Receptor source: a woman in her thirties or forties with COVID-19, enrolled during active disease.

The chain is built from TRBV5-4 and TRBJ2-7; D not certain. Germline loops: CDR1 SGHNT, CDR2 YYREEE (reference sequence). The CDR3 length is 12 residues. The V end lost 1 base, the J end lost 5 bases, and 7 bases lay between the germline ends. Here the CDR3 DNA reads TGTGCCAGCAGCTTGCCCCCCAACGAGCAGTACTTC. Its translation is CASSLPPNEQYF.

The rearrangement links TRBV7-2 to TRBJ2-7; 8 bases match TRBD1. Per germline, CDR1 SGHTA and CDR2 FQGNSA. CDR3 size: 15 residues. V dropped 5 bases and J dropped 5; count of bases not matched to a gene: 11. CDR3 sequence (DNA): TGTGCCAGCAGCCTAAGGACAGGGTGGGCAGACGAGCAGTACTTC. The encoded protein is CASSLRTGWADEQYF.

This clone has just one count. The chain uses TRBV5-4 and TRBJ2-7; 10 bases fit TRBD1. V shed 4 bases, J shed 5 bases, and the junction held 12 bases outside the gene matches. The CDR3 totals 16 residues. In germline, CDR1 is SGHNT, CDR2 YYREEE (reference sequence). The CDR3 sequence: CASSAEVRQGAHEQYF. DNA of the CDR3: TGTGCCAGCAGCGCGGAAGTCAGACAGGGGGCCCACGAGCAGTACTTC.

V usage is TRBV4-2 and J usage is TRBJ2-2; 11 nucleotides match TRBD2. The V and J ends lost 2 bases and 5 bases, in that order; junction bases with no gene match: 7. Germline loops: CDR1 LGHNA, CDR2 YNFKEQ. The CDR3 has 17 residues. The CDR3 DNA reads as TGTGCCAGCAGCCAAAAGACTAGCGGGGAACCAACCGGGGAGCTGTTTTTT. Translating gives CASSQKTSGEPTGELFF.

This chain connects TRBV4-1 to TRBJ2-2; D is ambiguous. The germline CDR1 and CDR2 sequences are MGHRA and YSYEKL. Between the trimmed V and J ends, which lost 1 base and 1 base, there was a span of 7 bases. The CDR3 is made up of 15 amino acids. As DNA, the CDR3 is TGCGCCAGCAGCCAAGCCCCGGGGAACACCGGGGAGCTGTTTTTT. Translation: CASSQAPGNTGELFF.

The chain carries TRBV19 and TRBJ1-5, with 8 bases matching TRBD1. The junction had 6 bases not matched to a gene; V was cut back by 4 bases and J by 7 bases. Germline loops: CDR1 LNHDA, CDR2 SQIVND (reference sequence). The CDR3 is 14 amino acids. The CDR3 loop is CASSTGQGEQPQHF. The CDR3 DNA reads as TGTGCCAGTAGTACCGGACAGGGAGAACAGCCCCAGCATTTT.

J is TRBJ2-1 and V is TRBV28; D is uncertain. The CDR3 extends over 11 amino acids. The V and J ends lost 3 bases and 9 bases respectively, with 6 bases between them. Germline V gives CDR1 MDHEN, CDR2 SYDVKM. This CDR3 is CASSLSSEQFF. The CDR3 nucleotides read TGTGCCAGCAGTTTGAGTAGTGAGCAGTTCTTC.

The J gene is TRBJ2-7, the V gene TRBV6-5; TRBD1 matches 9 bases. The CDR3 sequence is 14 residues long. Germline assignment: CDR1 MNHEY and CDR2 SVGAGI. V lost 1 base, J lost 5 bases, and 3 bases stayed unmatched. CDR3 DNA: TGTGCCAGCAGTTACTTGGGACAGGGCCACGAGCAGTACTTC. This translates into CASSYLGQGHEQYF.

This chain uses TRBV28 with TRBJ2-4; the D is unclear. The germline gives CDR1 MDHEN, CDR2 SYDVKM. Between the trimmed V and J ends, which lost 6 bases and 2 bases, there was a span of 8 bases. The CDR3 extends over 13 amino acids. The CDR3 is CASRAASKNIQYF. CDR3 DNA sequence: TGTGCCAGCAGAGCCGCTTCCAAAAACATTCAGTACTTC.

The rearrangement links TRBV3-1 (or the pseudogene TRBV3-2) to TRBJ2-7; 7 bases align to TRBD1. Trimming removed 4 bases from V and 3 bases from J; junction bases left unmatched: 9. The CDR3 is 15 residues long. Germline V gives CDR1 LGHDT, CDR2 YNNKEL (reference sequence). The CDR3 region is CASSPAGTVNYEQYF. CDR3 DNA sequence: TGTGCCAGCAGCCCGGCCGGGACAGTGAACTACGAGCAGTACTTC.

This sequence joins TRBV5-4 and TRBJ1-2; a possible D gene is TRBD1 (6 bases). The CDR3 is 16 amino acids. Trimming stripped 0 bases from V and 5 bases from J, with 17 bases between. Germline CDR1 is SGHNT and CDR2 is YYREEE (reference sequence). CDR3: CASSLEGRGIVYGYTF. CDR3 in DNA: TGTGCCAGCAGCTTGGAAGGTAGGGGGATCGTTTATGGCTACACCTTC.

In DNA, the CDR3 is TGTGCCAGCAGCCCTACCCCGATCGGAGAGGAGGACCATGGCTACACCTTC. Encoded protein: CASSPTPIGEEDHGYTF. The V and J genes are TRBV7-8 and TRBJ1-2, with D unresolved. CDR1 and CDR2 from the germline V gene are SGHVS and FQNEAQ. Trimming pared 5 bases from V and 6 bases from J, leaving 25 bases between. The CDR3 runs to 17 residues. Based on the CDR3 plus reference TRBV7-8 and TRBJ1-2, the full variable domain is GAGVSQSPRYKVAKRGQDVALRCDPISGHVSLFWYQQALGQGPEFLTYFQNEAQLDKSGLPSDRFFAERPEGSVSTLKIQRTQQEDSAVYLCASSPTPIGEEDHGYTFGSGTRLTVV.

This chain connects TRBV12-5 to TRBJ1-5; D is uncertain. Trimming took off 2 bases at V and 7 bases at J, with 6 bases between the two ends. The CDR3 is 12 amino acids. CDR1 LGHNT and CDR2 FRNRAP come from the germline V gene. DNA of the CDR3: TGTGCTAGTGGTTTGCCCGGGCAGCCCCAGCATTTT. Protein: CASGLPGQPQHF.

The V and J genes are TRBV18 and TRBJ2-1; the D gene is possibly TRBD2 (6 bases). V shed 5 bases and J shed 13 bases, with 18 bases lying between them. Germline V gene lookup returns CDR1 KGHSH and CDR2 LQKENI. The CDR3 contains 13 residues. The CDR3 bases are TGTGCCAGCTCAGACCGGGACTCACGGGACCAGTTCTTC. The encoded protein is CASSDRDSRDQFF. The full variable domain, rest sourced from reference TRBV18 and TRBJ2-1, is NAGVMQNPRHLVRRRGQEARLRCSPMKGHSHVYWYRQLPEEGLKFMVYLQKENIIDESGMPKERFSAEFPKEGPSILRIQQVVRGDSAAYFCASSDRDSRDQFFGPGTRLTVL.

The chain uses TRBV5-8 and TRBJ2-3, with 10 positions matching TRBD2. J lost 4 bases, V lost 2 bases, and 4 bases had no gene match. The CDR3 spans 15 residues. The germline V gene has CDR1 SGHTS and CDR2 YDEGEE. The CDR3 sequence is CASSFSLAGADTQYF. CDR3 sequence (DNA): TGTGCCAGCAGCTTCTCTCTAGCGGGAGCAGATACGCAGTATTTT.

The chain joins TRBV10-1 to TRBJ1-1; D perhaps matches TRBD1 (5 bases). The CDR3 extends over 13 amino acids. V lost 4 bases and J lost 5, with 11 bases in between. The germline V gene encodes CDR1 WNHNN and CDR2 SYGVQD (reference sequence). CDR3 sequence reads: CASSGGQRTEAFF. In DNA form, the CDR3 reads TGCGCCAGCAGTGGGGGCCAAAGGACTGAAGCTTTCTTT.

V usage is TRBV3-1 (or the pseudogene TRBV3-2) and J usage is TRBJ1-6, with a possible D match to TRBD1 (5 bases). The V end lost 3 bases, the J end lost 7 bases, and 7 bases lay between the germline ends. The CDR3 has 13 residues. CDR1 LGHDT and CDR2 YNNKEL come from the germline V gene (reference sequence). CDR3 protein: CASSHGGNSPLHF. The DNA of the CDR3 is TGTGCCAGCAGCCACGGGGGGAATTCACCCCTCCACTTT.

V gene TRBV21-1 combines with J gene TRBJ2-5; the table names TRBD2, a call not compared with the DNA. TRBV21-1 is reported as a pseudogene. The CDR3 spans 16 residues. Here the CDR3 reads CASSKVRVGGEETQYF. CDR3 DNA sequence: TGTGCCAGCAGCAAAGTTAGGGTAGGAGGGGAGGAGACCCAGTACTTC.

The sample holds a few counts of this clone. The chain has TRBV18 and TRBJ1-1, with 7 bases that match TRBD1. V gave up 3 bases and J gave up 1 base; unmatched junction bases: 8. Germline V gene lookup returns CDR1 KGHSH and CDR2 LQKENI. The CDR3 consists of 16 residues. CDR3 DNA sequence: TGTGCCAGCTCACCGAGGACAGGCCAAACGAACACTGAAGCTTTCTTT. Translation gives CASSPRTGQTNTEAFF.